Shown below are 12 T cell receptor beta chains from a single sample sequenced in a study of blood T cell repertoires in COVID-19. TCRdb keeps only in-frame clones here, not all; method: immunoSEQ multiplex PCR. The sample holds around 220,000 clones, around 84% seen once. The sequencing input was peripheral blood. The receptors shown here come from a man aged 25 to 40 with active or convalescent COVID-19.

The chain joins TRBV14 to TRBJ2-1, with unresolved D. V lost 2 bases to trimming and J lost 4 bases, with 12 bases between them. The CDR3 extends over 15 amino acids. Germline V gene data show CDR1 as SGHDN and CDR2 as FVKESK. This chain's CDR3 is CASSQNLLTYNEQFF. The CDR3 DNA reads as TGTGCCAGCAGCCAAAACTTACTAACTTACAATGAGCAGTTCTTC.

The V and J genes are TRBV6-5 and TRBJ2-4, with D possibly matching TRBD1 (5 bases). The V gene's germline CDR1 is MNHEY and CDR2 SVGAGI. V lost 8 bases to trimming and J lost 8 bases, with 22 bases between them. CDR3 length: 15 amino acids. CDR3 in amino acids: CASRPVKGLEYIQYF. The CDR3, as DNA: TGTGCCAGCCGCCCCGTTAAGGGGCTCGAGTACATTCAGTACTTC.

The sample holds a few counts of this clone. The J gene is TRBJ1-3, the V gene TRBV2; the match to TRBD1 covers 7 bases. Germline values: CDR1 SNHLY, CDR2 FYNNEI. The CDR3 has 14 amino acids. The ends lost 6 bases at V and 10 bases at J; junction bases unmatched: 12. Written as DNA, the CDR3 is TGTGCCAGCAGCCCCTCAGACAGGGTCGGGACCATATATTTT. Protein sequence: CASSPSDRVGTIYF.

CDR3 residues: CAARGGGNSPLHF. The CDR3 DNA reads TGTGCCGCCCGGGGAGGGGGTAATTCACCCCTCCACTTT. V and J are TRBV10-3 and TRBJ1-6, with D possibly TRBD1 on 6 matching bases. This CDR3 has 13 amino acids. Trimming stripped 11 bases from V and 6 bases from J, with 14 bases between. Germline CDR1 is ENHRY and CDR2 is SYGVKD.

This clone was seen once. The rearrangement joins TRBV4-3 to TRBJ2-1; D ambiguous. Between the trimmed V and J ends, which lost 0 bases and 3 bases, there was a span of 6 bases. Germline V lookup: CDR1 LGHNA, CDR2 YSLEER. The CDR3 is 14 residues long. CDR3 protein: CASSQDADYNEQFF. The CDR3 DNA reads TGCGCCAGCAGCCAAGATGCGGACTACAATGAGCAGTTCTTC.

V is TRBV2 and J is TRBJ2-5; a weak D match, TRBD1 (5 bases). The V end lost 8 bases, the J end lost 1 base, and 14 bases lay between the germline ends. The germline CDR1 and CDR2 sequences are SNHLY and FYNNEI. CDR3 size: 14 residues. The CDR3 bases are TGTGCCAGCCGTGCCAGGGCCTCCCAAGAGACCCAGTACTTC. Protein product: CASRARASQETQYF. The entire variable domain, with the rest obtained from reference TRBV2 and TRBJ2-5, is as follows: EPEVTQTPSHQVTQMGQEVILRCVPISNHLYFYWYRQILGQKVEFLVSFYNNEISEKSEIFDDQFSVERPDGSNFTLKIRSTKLEDSAMYFCASRARASQETQYFGPGTRLLVL.

This chain connects TRBV4-3 to TRBJ1-2, with TRBD1 matching over 7 bases. Looked up from germline, CDR1 is LGHNA and CDR2 is YSLEER. With 0 bases clipped from V and 7 bases from J, the junction kept 14 bases outside the gene matches. The CDR3 covers 17 residues. The CDR3 region has the DNA TGCGCCAGCAGCCAAGATCTGGGCCAGGGGGTTAGGCGTGGCTACACCTTC. It codes for CASSQDLGQGVRRGYTF.

The V and J genes are TRBV28 and TRBJ2-7; TRBD1 matches 12 bases. J lost 4 bases, V lost 4 bases, and 5 bases had no gene match. The CDR3 totals 15 residues. Germline CDR1 is MDHEN and CDR2 is SYDVKM. The CDR3 protein is CASSYMGQGAYEQYF. Written as DNA, the CDR3 is TGTGCCAGCAGTTATATGGGACAGGGGGCATACGAGCAGTACTTC.

The chain combines TRBV18 with TRBJ1-4; D remains ambiguous. Trimming took off 3 bases at V and 8 bases at J, with 10 bases between the two ends. Germline CDR1 reads KGHSH; CDR2 reads LQKENI. CDR3 size: 13 residues. For the CDR3, the DNA is TGTGCCAGCTCACCGGTCCGAGGGGAAAAACTGTTTTTT. Translated: CASSPVRGEKLFF.

CDR3 nucleotide sequence: TGTGCCTGGGGGGGGGAGGGCCAGGCTTTCTTT. It encodes CAWGGEGQAFF. The genes are TRBV30 and TRBJ1-1, with TRBD1 as a possible D gene (5 bases). The CDR3 consists of 11 residues. In germline, CDR1 is GTSNPN, CDR2 SVGIG (reference sequence). V gave up 5 bases and J gave up 11 bases, with 15 bases separating them.

Details on this clone: At the DNA level, this CDR3 is encoded by other sequences in the same sample as well. The chain couples TRBV5-1 to TRBJ2-1; 7 bases agree with TRBD2. CDR3 length equals 15 residues. Trimming cost V 0 bases and J 0 bases; bases outside gene matches: 0. Germline CDR1 SGHRS, CDR2 YFSETQ. Here the CDR3 reads CASSLGGSSYNEQFF. In DNA, the CDR3 is TGCGCCAGCAGCTTGGGCGGGAGCTCCTACAATGAGCAGTTCTTC.

This clone was seen just once. V and J are TRBV21-1 and TRBJ2-4; TRBD1, as called in the table, went unchecked against the DNA. TRBV21-1 corresponds to a pseudogene. CDR3 size: 20 residues. The CDR3 here is CASSKVAQYRDTIAKNIQYF. In DNA form, the CDR3 reads TGTGCCAGCAGCAAAGTGGCGCAATACAGGGATACAATAGCCAAAAACATTCAGTACTTC.